This T cell receptor (beta chain) was recovered during a study of blood T cell repertoires in COVID-19. The wider study: The samples span acute and convalescent COVID-19 from the United States, Italy and Spain. PBMCs, B-cell-depleted T cells, or T cells provided the cDNA or gDNA that made up the material.

The germline gives CDR1 KGHDR, CDR2 SFDVKD. The CDR3 totals 15 residues. The J segment lost 0 bases and the V segment lost 7 bases, leaving 5 bases of the junction unmatched. About this clone itself: Distinct nucleotide sequences in the sample also encode this CDR3.

Sequenced by immunoSEQ multiplex PCR; TCRdb stores in-frame clones only, minus some. The table shows 350,000 to 400,000 clones, with roughly 87% occurring only once. The source of this sequence is a woman aged 25 to 39 who had recovered from COVID-19. The chain carries TRBV24-1 and TRBJ2-1, with 7 bases fitting TRBD2. Source material: PBMCs or T cells enriched from blood (not recorded which). The DNA for the CDR3 is TGTGCCACCAGCAGAGCGGGAAGCTCCTACAATGAGCAGTTCTTC. As protein: CATSRAGSSYNEQFF.